This TCR beta chain comes out of a study of T cell repertoires in cytomegalovirus infection. In the case of this clonotype: The antigen is not known.

A single record per CDR3 protein comes from TCRdb applying MiXCR to the reads. The sample holds fewer than 1,000,000 distinct CDR3 sequences, 25% to 40% seen once. The CDR3 is 16 residues long. V lost 0 bases and J 0 bases, leaving 10 bases between the germline ends. CDR1 and CDR2 (germline): MNHEY, SVGAGI. The sequences come from cultured CD8+ T cells from PBMCs, collected from culture after CMV antigen stimulation. This TCR came from a human donor in good health (CMV status not recorded). Some clones in this sample may be carry-over from other donors' samples. This rearrangement joins TRBV6-5 to TRBJ2-3; D is possibly TRBD2 (5 bases). This CDR3 reads CASSYSSQRSTDTQYF. The CDR3 DNA sequence: TGTGCCAGCAGTTACTCGAGTCAGCGGAGCACAGATACGCAGTATTTT.